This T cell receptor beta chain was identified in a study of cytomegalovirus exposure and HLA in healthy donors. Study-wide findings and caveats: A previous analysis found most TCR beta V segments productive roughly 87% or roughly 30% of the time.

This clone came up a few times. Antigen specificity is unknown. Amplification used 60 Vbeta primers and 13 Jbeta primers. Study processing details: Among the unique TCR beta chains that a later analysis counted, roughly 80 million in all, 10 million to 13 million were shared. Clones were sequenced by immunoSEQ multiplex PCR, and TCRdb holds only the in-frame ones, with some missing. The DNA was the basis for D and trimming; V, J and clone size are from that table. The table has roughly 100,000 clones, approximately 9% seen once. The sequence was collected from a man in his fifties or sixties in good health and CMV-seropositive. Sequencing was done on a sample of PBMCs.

CDR3 sequence reads: CASSRNGQVVDEQYF. CDR3 nucleotide sequence: TGCGCCAGCAGCCGGAACGGACAGGTCGTGGACGAGCAGTACTTC. The chain employs TRBV5-1 and TRBJ2-7; 7 bases match TRBD1. Per the germline V gene, CDR1 is SGHRS and CDR2 is YFSETQ. The CDR3 covers 15 residues. The V gene end was trimmed by 4 bases and the J gene end by 5 bases; junction bases not matched to a gene: 12.